This T cell receptor (beta chain) emerged from a study of T cells after yellow fever vaccination. This clonotype was detected ten times or more. Its target is unknown. The 5'RACE template-switching step produced TCR cDNA and added a universal primer site and UMIs. Using its own MiXCR run on the 5' RACE reads, TCRdb lists one record per CDR3 protein. Counted here are a few hundred thousand distinct CDR3 sequences, approximately 6.3% occurring once; the ten biggest clones make up around 1%. Study outcomes and limitations: One caveat is that FACS-sorted repertoires could contain abundant clonotypes contaminating from the bulk population. Most primary-vaccination clones recurred post-booster (approximately 96% CD4, roughly 91% CD8).

The CDR3 is made up of 12 amino acids. Per germline, CDR1 SEHNR and CDR2 FQNEAQ (reference sequence). V was pared by 5 bases and J by 11 bases, with 15 bases between. The TCR comes from a man aged 25-45 years who received the YFV17D yellow fever vaccine. The chain recombines TRBV7-9 with TRBJ1-1; a weak D match, TRBD1 (6 bases). Specimen: CD4+ T cells sorted from PBMCs, collected on the day of the yellow fever booster vaccination. CDR3 region: CASSPGRQGAFF. The CDR3 DNA is TGTGCCAGCAGCCCAGGACGGCAGGGGGCTTTCTTT.